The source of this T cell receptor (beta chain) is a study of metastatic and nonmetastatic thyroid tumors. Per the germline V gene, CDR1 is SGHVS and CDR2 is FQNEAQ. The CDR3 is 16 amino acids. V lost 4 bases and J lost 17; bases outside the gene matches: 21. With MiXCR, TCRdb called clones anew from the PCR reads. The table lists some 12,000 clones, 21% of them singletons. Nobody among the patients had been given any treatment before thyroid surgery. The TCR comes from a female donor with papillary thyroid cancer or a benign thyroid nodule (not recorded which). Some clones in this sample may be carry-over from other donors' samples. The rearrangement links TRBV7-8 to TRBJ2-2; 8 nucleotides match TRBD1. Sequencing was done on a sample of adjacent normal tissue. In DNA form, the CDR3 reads TGTGCCAGCAGCTCTATGGACAGGGCGAACACCGGGGATCTTTTTTTT. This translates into CASSSMDRANTGDLFF. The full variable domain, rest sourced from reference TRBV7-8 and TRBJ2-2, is GAGVSQSPRYKVAKRGQDVALRCDPISGHVSLFWYQQALGQGPEFLTYFQNEAQLDKSGLPSDRFFAERPEGSVSTLKIQRTQQEDSAVYLCASSSMDRANTGDLFFGEGSRLTVL.